The rows below give T cell receptor beta chains drawn from one sample of a study of blood T cell repertoires in COVID-19. Sequencing used immunoSEQ multiplex PCR; TCRdb keeps in-frame clones, though not all of them. The sample lists around 73,000 clones, roughly three quarters occurring once. Sequencing used peripheral blood. Every receptor here comes from a man in his sixties or seventies with COVID-19, enrolled during active disease. Both conserved end residues are part of each CDR3. A D gene is named only where the DNA matches it firmly. For some rows the clone size is stated as once, few or many, or as a class when expanded; others skip it.

D: TRBD2
J: TRBJ2-2
size: few
V: TRBV7-2
CDR3: CASSFGGRTGELFF
DNA: TGTGCCAGCAGCTTTGGCGGGAGGACCGGGGAGCTGTTTTTT

D: TRBD1
J: TRBJ1-2
size: NA
V: TRBV7-3
CDR3: CASSGTQGEHGYTF
DNA: TGTGCCAGCAGCGGTACACAGGGGGAACATGGCTACACCTTC

D: TRBD1
J: TRBJ1-5
size: NA
V: TRBV6-6
CDR3: CASSFKQGAREPQHF
DNA: TGTGCCAGCAGTTTTAAACAGGGGGCCAGGGAGCCCCAGCATTTT

D: NA
J: TRBJ1-2
size: NA
V: TRBV24-1
CDR3: CATSDSARGYTF
DNA: TGTGCCACCAGTGATTCGGCGCGGGGCTACACCTTC

D: NA
J: TRBJ1-5
size: NA
V: TRBV7-2
CDR3: CASSLDSGQPQHF
DNA: TGTGCCAGCAGCTTAGACTCGGGTCAGCCCCAGCATTTT

D: TRBD2
J: TRBJ2-2
size: NA
V: TRBV4-1
CDR3: CASSRIATGTSGTGELFF
DNA: TGCGCCAGCAGCCGAATCGCGACCGGGACTAGCGGTACCGGGGAGCTGTTTTTT

D: TRBD1
J: TRBJ1-4
size: NA
V: TRBV28
CDR3: CASSLQGAVNEKLFF
DNA: TGTGCCAGCAGCCTACAGGGGGCTGTCAATGAAAAACTGTTTTTT

D: TRBD1
J: TRBJ2-7
size: NA
V: TRBV7-8
CDR3: CASSFEGQNSYEQYF
DNA: TGTGCCAGCAGCTTTGAGGGACAGAATTCCTACGAGCAGTACTTC

D: TRBD2
J: TRBJ2-1
size: NA
V: TRBV7-8
CDR3: CASSLMVASGEQFF
DNA: TGTGCCAGCAGCTTAATGGTGGCTAGCGGAGAGCAGTTCTTC

D: NA
J: TRBJ2-2
size: few
V: TRBV7-2
CDR3: CASSSSGLAEGTGELFF
DNA: TGTGCCAGCAGCTCGTCGGGACTCGCGGAGGGCACCGGGGAGCTGTTTTTT

D: NA
J: TRBJ2-2
size: NA
V: TRBV19
CDR3: CASSSLPGGGNTGELFF
DNA: TGTGCCAGTAGTAGCTTACCCGGCGGAGGCAACACCGGGGAGCTGTTTTTT

D: TRBD1
J: TRBJ1-2
size: NA
V: TRBV29-1
CDR3: CSVGYGGQGARGYTF
DNA: TGCAGCGTTGGGTACGGGGGACAGGGGGCGCGTGGCTACACCTTC

D: NA
J: TRBJ2-1
size: NA
V: TRBV6-6
CDR3: CASSYLDSDEQFF
DNA: TGTGCCAGCAGTTACTTAGACAGCGATGAGCAGTTCTTC

D: NA
J: TRBJ2-1
size: NA
V: TRBV28
CDR3: CASRKTAGQLSYNEQFF
DNA: TGTGCCAGCAGGAAGACAGCGGGTCAACTCTCCTACAATGAGCAGTTCTTC

D: NA
J: TRBJ1-3
size: once
V: TRBV4-2
CDR3: CASSQDWGAGNTIYF
DNA: TGTGCCAGCAGCCAAGATTGGGGGGCTGGAAACACCATATATTTT

D: TRBD2
J: TRBJ2-7
size: NA
V: TRBV7-2
CDR3: CASSLTFGGRAYEQYF
DNA: TGTGCCAGCAGCTTAACCTTCGGCGGGAGGGCCTATGAGCAGTACTTC

D: NA
J: TRBJ2-2
size: NA
V: TRBV5-6
CDR3: CASSLDMNTGELFF
DNA: TGTGCCAGCAGCTTAGACATGAACACCGGGGAGCTGTTTTTT

D: NA
J: TRBJ1-2
size: NA
V: TRBV21-1
CDR3: CASSARGQGIANYGYTF
DNA: TGTGCCAGCAGCGCCAGAGGACAGGGGATAGCTAACTATGGCTACACCTTC

D: TRBD1
J: TRBJ2-2
size: once
V: TRBV6-5
CDR3: CASRRTGLNTGELFF
DNA: TGTGCCAGCAGGAGGACAGGGTTAAACACCGGGGAGCTGTTTTTT

D: TRBD1
J: TRBJ1-1
size: NA
V: TRBV5-6
CDR3: CASSFRDRGYLTEAFF
DNA: TGTGCCAGCAGCTTCCGGGACAGGGGGTACTTGACTGAAGCTTTCTTT

D: TRBD1
J: TRBJ2-5
size: NA
V: TRBV11-2
CDR3: CASSIGQGETQYF
DNA: TGTGCCAGCAGCATCGGACAGGGGGAGACCCAGTACTTC

D: TRBD2
J: TRBJ2-7
size: NA
V: TRBV7-8
CDR3: CASSLVYDGRSYEQYF
DNA: TGTGCCAGCAGCTTAGTCTACGACGGGAGGTCCTACGAGCAGTACTTC

D: TRBD1
J: TRBJ1-2
size: NA
V: TRBV28
CDR3: CASSKGTGFIYGYTF
DNA: TGTGCCAGCAGCAAGGGGACAGGGTTTATCTATGGCTACACCTTC

D: TRBD2
J: TRBJ2-1
size: once
V: TRBV19
CDR3: CASSIGLAGREQFF
DNA: TGTGCCAGTAGTATTGGACTAGCGGGACGGGAGCAGTTCTTC

D: TRBD2
J: TRBJ2-2
size: few
V: TRBV4-1
CDR3: CASNPGLADTGELFF
DNA: TGCGCCAGCAACCCGGGACTAGCGGACACCGGGGAGCTGTTTTTT

D: TRBD2
J: TRBJ2-4
size: NA
V: TRBV9
CDR3: CASSVAGGGFDIQYF
DNA: TGTGCCAGCAGCGTAGCGGGAGGCGGTTTTGACATTCAGTACTTC

D: TRBD2
J: TRBJ2-1
size: NA
V: TRBV24-1
CDR3: CATSDPPGEGGQFF
DNA: TGTGCCACCAGTGACCCCCCCGGGGAGGGCGGGCAGTTCTTC